The TCR beta chain under discussion was sequenced for a study of cytomegalovirus exposure and HLA in healthy donors. The CDR3 length is 14 residues. With V trimmed by 5 bases and J by 4 bases, 8 bases remained unmatched. The germline CDR1 and CDR2 sequences are SGHNT and YYREEE (reference sequence). The primer mix had 60 Vbeta and 13 Jbeta primers. Only in-frame clones appear in the TCRdb table, and some are missing; sequencing was by immunoSEQ multiplex PCR. The sample table includes about 140,000 clones. The TCR originated in a woman between 18 and 29 years old in good health and CMV-seronegative. The J gene is TRBJ1-1, the V gene TRBV5-4, with TRBD1 identical over 7 bases. The sequenced material came from PBMCs. CDR3 nucleotides: TGTGCCAGCAGTTTCGACAGGGTAAGCACTGAAGCTTTCTTT. This sequence encodes CASSFDRVSTEAFF.